Presented here are 8 T cell receptor beta chains from one specimen sequenced in a study of T cell responses to AZD1222 COVID-19 vaccine. TCRdb keeps only in-frame clones here, not all; method: immunoSEQ multiplex PCR. The data contain 180,000 or so clones, more than 75% of them singletons. Sequenced material: peripheral blood, taken 28 days after the second AZD1222 dose. These TCRs come from an adult who received the AZD1222 COVID-19 vaccine.

The CDR3 loop is CASSQVQRETQYF. CDR3 in DNA: TGTGCCAGCAGCCAAGTTCAGAGGGAGACCCAGTACTTC. This chain uses TRBV3-1 (or the pseudogene TRBV3-2) with TRBJ2-5; D not resolved. Per germline, CDR1 LGHDT and CDR2 YNNKEL (reference sequence). V gave up 1 base and J gave up 5 bases, with 8 bases separating them. The CDR3 runs 13 residues.

The CDR3 region is CASSPTGDEQYF. The CDR3 region has the DNA TGTGCCAGCAGCCCGACGGGGGACGAGCAGTACTTC. The gene calls are TRBV12-3 or TRBV12-4 and TRBJ2-7; a weak D match, TRBD2 (6 bases). The CDR3 length is 12 residues. The V end lost 6 bases, the J end lost 5 bases, and 11 bases lay between the germline ends.

The rearrangement joins TRBV12-5 to TRBJ1-1; D remains unclear. Germline CDR1 and CDR2: LGHNT and FRNRAP. Trimming left V 7 bases short and J 2 bases short, with 5 bases between. This CDR3 contains 11 residues. CDR3 region: CASALNTEAFF. CDR3 nucleotide sequence: TGTGCTAGTGCCCTCAACACTGAAGCTTTCTTT.

In DNA form, the CDR3 reads TGTGCCATCAGCCCGGGACTAGCGGCCAGCACAGATACGCAGTATTTT. Translated: CAISPGLAASTDTQYF. The rearrangement links TRBV10-3 to TRBJ2-3; 11 bases align to TRBD2. The length of the CDR3 is 16 residues. The V segment lost 6 bases and the J segment 0 bases; nucleotides outside the gene matches: 5. Per the germline V gene, CDR1 is ENHRY and CDR2 is SYGVKD.

V usage is TRBV6-2 or TRBV6-3 and J usage is TRBJ2-3; D is perhaps TRBD1 or TRBD2 (5 bases each). The CDR3 covers 15 residues. The V gene's germline CDR1 is MNHEY and CDR2 SVGEGT. Trimming took off 0 bases at V and 4 bases at J, with 11 bases between the two ends. The CDR3 spells CASSYSWGSADTQYF. DNA for the CDR3: TGTGCCAGCAGTTACTCGTGGGGGAGCGCAGATACGCAGTATTTT.

The chain joins TRBV5-4 to TRBJ2-7; D is unclear. In germline, CDR1 is SGHNT, CDR2 YYREEE (reference sequence). The CDR3 loop spans 15 amino acids. V gave up 3 bases and J gave up 0 bases, with 13 bases separating them. CDR3 in DNA: TGTGCCAGCAGCTCCCGAAAAACGTCCTCCTACGAGCAGTACTTC. Protein: CASSSRKTSSYEQYF.

The J gene is TRBJ2-3, the V gene TRBV5-4; a possible D gene is TRBD2 (5 bases). Germline V gives CDR1 SGHNT, CDR2 YYREEE (reference sequence). CDR3 length: 15 residues. The V end lost 0 bases, the J end lost 1 base, and 9 bases lay between the germline ends. The CDR3 reads CASSLEPSRTDTQYF. For the CDR3, the DNA is TGTGCCAGCAGCTTGGAGCCTAGCCGCACAGATACGCAGTATTTT.

The V gene is TRBV24-1, the J gene TRBJ2-2; 7 bases align to TRBD2. With V trimmed by 7 bases and J by 5 bases, 9 bases remained unmatched. Germline loops: CDR1 KGHDR, CDR2 SFDVKD. The CDR3 has 15 amino acids. CDR3 region: CATRSGEGRTGELFF. CDR3 DNA sequence: TGTGCCACCAGGAGCGGGGAGGGCCGAACCGGGGAGCTGTTTTTT.